The present T cell receptor (beta chain) was sequenced within a study of cytomegalovirus exposure and HLA in healthy donors. Unmatched junction bases numbered 9, after V lost 4 bases and J lost 0 bases. This CDR3 is 16 amino acids long. Germline CDR1 is MDHEN and CDR2 is SYDVKM. A multiplex PCR was run with 60 Vbeta primers and 13 Jbeta primers. Profiled with immunoSEQ multiplex PCR; TCRdb holds only in-frame clones, not every one. The data show about 88,000 clones, about 87% seen once. The receptor was derived from a man aged 18 to 29 in good health and CMV-seronegative. The J gene is TRBJ2-7, the V gene TRBV28; TRBD2 agrees at 7 bases. Sequencing was done on a sample of PBMCs. CDR3 region: CASSSLARPLSYEQYF. In nucleotides, the CDR3 is TGTGCCAGCAGTTCACTAGCGCGGCCCCTCTCCTACGAGCAGTACTTC.